The clone carrying this T cell receptor beta chain was detected ten times or more. Its antigen remains unknown. The record originates from a study of T cells in Graves' hyperthyroidism and ophthalmopathy. Pregnant or lactating patients were excluded, as were those with uncontrolled infection or other autoimmune disease. Diagnoses rested on clinical symptoms, serum thyroxine and TRAb, thyroid ultrasound and orbital computed tomography. The PBMCs were taken from over 9.5 ml of fresh peripheral blood. Germline CDR1 GTSNPN, CDR2 SVGIG (reference sequence). The ends lost 4 bases at V and 3 bases at J; junction bases unmatched: 3. This CDR3 is 14 amino acids long. General study findings and limits: Blood also contained most expanded thyroid clonotypes above 0.001.

Researchers amplified the TCR beta CDR3 regions from RNA transcripts. The TCR CDR3 first-round RT-PCR relied on the HTBI primer set. TCRdb used MiXCR to reprocess the multiplex PCR reads, holding one entry per CDR3 protein. This sample yields hundreds of thousands of distinct CDR3 sequences, of which about 14% are seen a single time; more than 11% belongs to the top ten. The receptor was derived from a woman between 35 and 50 years old with Graves' hyperthyroidism. The chain joins TRBV30 to TRBJ2-1; 10 nucleotides match TRBD2. Material: blood. CDR3 loop: CAWTSGSLYNEQFF. The CDR3 DNA follows: TGTGCCTGGACTAGCGGGAGTCTCTACAATGAGCAGTTCTTC.